These 11 T cell receptor beta chains share one sample of origin, sequenced in a study of CD8 T cells in Susac syndrome. An input of about 0.5 to 1 ug of RNA was subjected to reverse transcription using random hexamers. One entry per CDR3 protein results from TCRdb running MiXCR on the immunoSEQ multiplex PCR reads. The data hold 80,000 or so distinct CDR3 sequences, with about 93% observed a single time. The sequencing input was CD4+ T cells from PBMCs. Every receptor here comes from a human donor with Susac syndrome.

The chain uses TRBV6-5 and TRBJ2-1; D is uncertain. The CDR3 contains 14 residues. CDR1 and CDR2 (germline): MNHEY, SVGAGI. V was shortened by 3 bases and J by 6 bases, with 12 bases between the two germline ends. The CDR3 here is CASSYLGLSNEQFF. CDR3 sequence (DNA): TGTGCCAGCAGTTATCTAGGGTTAAGCAATGAGCAGTTCTTC.

This clonotype has more than one count but fewer than ten. This chain connects TRBV20-1 to TRBJ2-2, with D hard to call. The CDR3 covers 14 residues. Trimming shortened V by 6 bases and J by 6 bases, and 17 bases separated the two germline ends. Germline CDR1 reads DFQATT; CDR2 reads SNEGSKA (reference sequence). The DNA for the CDR3 is TGCAGTGCCTCAAGTGGAAAGGGTGCCGGGGAGCTGTTTTTT. This codes for CSASSGKGAGELFF.

V usage is TRBV5-6 and J usage is TRBJ1-2; D is possibly TRBD1 (6 bases). CDR1 and CDR2 (germline): SGHDT, YYEEEE. V was clipped by 3 bases and J by 2 bases, with 14 bases between them. The CDR3 loop spans 15 amino acids. The CDR3 DNA reads as TGTGCCAGCAGCTGGGCGAGGACAGCCAACTATGGCTACACCTTC. Translation gives CASSWARTANYGYTF.

This clonotype has a single count. The V call is TRBV5-1, the J call TRBJ2-1; 7 positions match TRBD2. Trimming at V came to 6 bases and at J to 0 bases, leaving 6 bases not matched to a gene. The CDR3 consists of 15 residues. Germline V CDR1 and CDR2: SGHRS, YFSETQ. Here the CDR3 DNA reads TGCGCCAGCACCCGCGGCGGGAGCTCCTACAATGAGCAGTTCTTC. This sequence encodes CASTRGGSSYNEQFF.

V and J are TRBV30 and TRBJ2-3, with 11 bases lining up with TRBD2. There are 15 residues in the CDR3. V shed 8 bases, J shed 2 bases, and the junction held 9 bases outside the gene matches. Germline CDR1 and CDR2: GTSNPN and SVGIG (reference sequence). The CDR3 here is CARATSGTSTDTQYF. Here the CDR3 DNA reads TGTGCCCGAGCGACTAGCGGGACCTCCACAGATACGCAGTATTTT.

This chain links TRBV18 with TRBJ2-1; 8 bases match TRBD2. There are 17 residues in the CDR3. V gave up 3 bases and J gave up 0 bases; unmatched junction bases: 7. CDR1 is KGHSH and CDR2 is LQKENI in the germline V gene. DNA of the CDR3: TGTGCCAGCTCACCGCTTCCCAGCGGGAGCTCCTACAATGAGCAGTTCTTC. Amino acids: CASSPLPSGSSYNEQFF.

V is TRBV7-2 and J is TRBJ2-7, with 13 bases fitting TRBD2. The CDR3 sequence is 19 residues long. V shed 5 bases, J shed 0 bases, and the junction held 13 bases outside the gene matches. The germline gives CDR1 SGHTA, CDR2 FQGNSA. CDR3 loop: CASSLLGGLAGTRSYEQYF. As DNA, the CDR3 is TGTGCCAGCAGCCTCTTGGGGGGACTAGCGGGGACTCGCTCCTACGAGCAGTACTTC.

The CDR3 is CASSPTSGGRKDTQYF. CDR3 DNA: TGTGCCAGCAGCCCGACCTCTGGAGGGAGAAAAGATACGCAGTATTTT. The rearrangement links TRBV7-3 to TRBJ2-3, with a tentative D call TRBD2 (6 bases). The CDR3 runs to 16 residues. Germline V gene data show CDR1 as SGHTA and CDR2 as FQGTGA. The V gene lost 5 bases and the J gene lost 5 bases, with 20 bases spanning the gap. The complete variable domain, with remaining parts taken from reference TRBV7-3 and TRBJ2-3, reads GAGVSQTPSNKVTEKGKYVELRCDPISGHTALYWYRQSLGQGPEFLIYFQGTGAADDSGLPNDRFFAVRPEGSVSTLKIQRTERGDSAVYLCASSPTSGGRKDTQYFGPGTRLTVL.

The chain links TRBV15 to TRBJ2-1; TRBD2 matches at 14 bases. CDR3 length: 17 amino acids. The germline gives CDR1 LNHNV, CDR2 YYDKDF (reference sequence). The V and J ends lost 1 base and 4 bases, in that order; junction bases with no gene match: 3. DNA of the CDR3: TGTGCCACCAGCAGAGTGGGACTAGCGGGGGCTTACAATGAGCAGTTCTTC. Translated, it gives CATSRVGLAGAYNEQFF.

In nucleotides, the CDR3 is TGCGCCAGCAGCCAAGGGATAGCGGGGACCTACGAGCAGTACTTC. It yields the protein CASSQGIAGTYEQYF. The gene calls are TRBV4-3 and TRBJ2-7, with TRBD2 matching over 8 bases. Per germline, CDR1 LGHNA and CDR2 YSLEER. With 1 base clipped from V and 2 bases from J, the junction kept 4 bases outside the gene matches. The CDR3 is made up of 15 amino acids.

The chain is built from TRBV12-3 or TRBV12-4 and TRBJ1-5; D might be TRBD1 (6 bases). This CDR3 region has 14 residues. Trimming cost V 5 bases and J 4 bases, with 12 bases left between them. The DNA of the CDR3 is TGTGCCAGCAGTGTAGACAGGCAGAATCAGCCCCAGCATTTT. Protein: CASSVDRQNQPQHF.